These 24 T cell receptor beta chains came from one sample sequenced in a study of blood T cell repertoires in COVID-19 (dated by TCRdb to about 2020). Libraries were prepared through the immunoSEQ multiplex PCR assay. TCRdb took this table from immuneACCESS and kept in-frame rearrangements with V and J called. Such tables lack part of the clones; where checked against another copy, unresolved V genes explain under half of the gap, and the rest is unexplained. The sample yields 130,000 to 150,000 clones; around nine tenths were counted once. In total, the top ten clones hold about 2.1% of the sample. Sequenced sample: peripheral blood. These receptors came from a human donor in a cohort sampled during active COVID-19.

This chain uses TRBV5-6 with TRBJ1-3; D not certain. The CDR3 is made up of 16 amino acids. Per the germline V gene, CDR1 is SGHDT and CDR2 is YYEEEE. Between the trimmed V and J ends, which lost 4 bases and 0 bases, there was a span of 14 bases. CDR3 loop: CASSGRLMSSGNTIYF. The CDR3 DNA is TGTGCCAGCAGCGGCCGACTGATGAGCTCTGGAAACACCATATATTTT.

V usage is TRBV18 and J usage is TRBJ2-1; TRBD2 aligns across 8 bases. The CDR3 extends over 14 amino acids. Unmatched junction bases numbered 10, after V lost 10 bases and J lost 5 bases. CDR1 KGHSH and CDR2 LQKENI come from the germline V gene. The CDR3, as DNA: TGTGCCACCACCGGGGGGGGGAACGACAATGAGCAGTTCTTC. Encoded protein: CATTGGGNDNEQFF.

This chain links TRBV7-8 with TRBJ1-1; 7 nucleotides match TRBD1. The CDR3 length is 13 residues. J gave up 7 bases and V 5 bases, and 7 bases lay outside the gene matches. Germline loops: CDR1 SGHVS, CDR2 FQNEAQ. The DNA of the CDR3 is TGTGCCAGCAGCCCTCGACAGGGTAATGAAGCTTTCTTT. This codes for CASSPRQGNEAFF.

V is TRBV5-1 and J is TRBJ2-5, with TRBD2 matching 10 bases. There are 16 residues in the CDR3. Germline CDR1 is SGHRS and CDR2 is YFSETQ. J lost 2 bases, V lost 3 bases, and 7 bases had no gene match. In nucleotides, the CDR3 is TGCGCCAGCAGCTCCGTGACTAGCGGGTGGCAAGAGACCCAGTACTTC. This translates into CASSSVTSGWQETQYF.

The chain links TRBV9 to TRBJ2-1; the match to TRBD2 covers 8 bases. This CDR3 has 19 amino acids. The germline gives CDR1 SGDLS, CDR2 YYNGEE. V gave up 0 bases and J gave up 2 bases; unmatched junction bases: 13. This chain's CDR3 is CASSVDAGGIYRPYNEQFF. DNA of the CDR3: TGTGCCAGCAGCGTAGATGCGGGAGGCATTTACCGACCCTACAATGAGCAGTTCTTC.

This chain links TRBV30 with TRBJ1-6; the D gene is possibly TRBD1 (6 bases). The CDR3 extends over 13 amino acids. Germline assignment: CDR1 GTSNPN and CDR2 SVGIG (reference sequence). V lost 1 base, J lost 8 bases, and 9 bases lay in between. This CDR3 reads CAWSAHRDSPLHF. Here the CDR3 DNA reads TGTGCCTGGAGTGCCCACAGGGATTCACCCCTCCACTTT.

The CDR3 protein is CASSQTSGPYEQYF. CDR3 nucleotides: TGTGCCAGCAGCCAAACTAGCGGGCCCTACGAGCAGTACTTC. The chain combines TRBV3-1 (or the pseudogene TRBV3-2) with TRBJ2-7; TRBD2 agrees at 9 bases. The CDR3 consists of 14 residues. CDR1 LGHDT and CDR2 YNNKEL come from the germline V gene (reference sequence). V shed 2 bases and J 2 bases; nucleotides not matched to a gene: 1.

V is TRBV30 and J is TRBJ1-3; TRBD1 is a possible D gene (5 bases). Germline V gene data show CDR1 as GTSNPN and CDR2 as SVGIG (reference sequence). Trimming shortened V by 3 bases and J by 2 bases, and 23 bases separated the two germline ends. The CDR3 is 18 residues long. The CDR3 protein is CAWSKSPGILDAGNTIYF. CDR3 bases: TGTGCCTGGAGCAAATCTCCAGGGATTCTCGACGCTGGAAACACCATATATTTT.

The chain couples TRBV24-1 to TRBJ2-2; TRBD2 might be the D (5 bases). V was clipped by 5 bases and J by 4 bases, with 13 bases between them. This CDR3 contains 15 residues. Germline CDR1 and CDR2: KGHDR and SFDVKD. CDR3 sequence reads: CATSALERGTGELFF. In DNA form, the CDR3 reads TGTGCCACCAGTGCCTTGGAACGGGGCACCGGGGAGCTGTTTTTT.

The chain has TRBV18 and TRBJ1-1, with D unresolved. The CDR3 consists of 13 residues. V gave up 5 bases and J gave up 10 bases, with 17 bases separating them. The germline CDR1 and CDR2 sequences are KGHSH and LQKENI. The CDR3 is CASSGLAGVGAFF. DNA of the CDR3: TGTGCCAGCTCAGGATTAGCTGGTGTCGGAGCTTTCTTT. Based on the CDR3 plus reference TRBV18 and TRBJ1-1, the full variable domain is NAGVMQNPRHLVRRRGQEARLRCSPMKGHSHVYWYRQLPEEGLKFMVYLQKENIIDESGMPKERFSAEFPKEGPSILRIQQVVRGDSAAYFCASSGLAGVGAFFGQGTRLTVV.

The chain uses TRBV11-3 and TRBJ2-6; D is uncertain. This CDR3 is 16 amino acids long. V was cut by 4 bases and J by 1 base, with 11 bases left in between. Per the germline V gene, CDR1 is SGHNT and CDR2 is YENEEA. Here the CDR3 reads CASSSMVGSGANVLTF. The CDR3 DNA follows: TGTGCCAGCAGCTCCATGGTCGGGTCTGGGGCCAACGTCCTGACTTTC.

V and J are TRBV28 and TRBJ2-5; tentative D call: TRBD2 (6 bases). V dropped 8 bases and J dropped 1 base, with 17 bases sitting between them. This CDR3 contains 15 residues. In germline, CDR1 is MDHEN, CDR2 SYDVKM. The CDR3 DNA follows: TGTGCCAGCTCATACCCAGGGACTCCCCAAGAGACCCAGTACTTC. This translates into CASSYPGTPQETQYF.

The chain employs TRBV25-1 and TRBJ2-7, with 11 nucleotides matching TRBD1. Trimming at V came to 3 bases and at J to 4 bases, leaving 11 bases not matched to a gene. This CDR3 region has 17 residues. The V gene's germline CDR1 is MGHDK and CDR2 SYGVNS. The CDR3 reads CASSDSHTGTGGYEQYF. CDR3 DNA: TGTGCCAGCAGTGACTCCCACACCGGGACAGGGGGTTACGAGCAGTACTTC.

The chain employs TRBV10-3 and TRBJ2-7; D gene ambiguous. This CDR3 is built from 14 residues. Germline-derived CDR1 and CDR2 are ENHRY and SYGVKD. With 1 base removed from V and 6 bases from J, the gap between germline ends came to 13 bases. The CDR3 reads CAISEYPASGEQYF. For the CDR3, the DNA is TGTGCCATCAGTGAGTATCCTGCCTCGGGCGAGCAGTACTTC.

The rearrangement joins TRBV2 to TRBJ1-6; 9 positions match TRBD1. This CDR3 has 15 amino acids. With V trimmed by 6 bases and J by 9 bases, 9 bases remained unmatched. CDR1 is SNHLY and CDR2 is FYNNEI in the germline V gene. As DNA, the CDR3 is TGTGCCAGCAGGGGGGACAGGGTTTTCGCTTCACCCCTCCACTTT. The encoded protein is CASRGDRVFASPLHF.

Only one count was recorded for this clone. The rearrangement uses TRBV27 and TRBJ2-1; 12 bases agree with TRBD2. Germline V CDR1 and CDR2: MNHEY, SMNVEV (reference sequence). The CDR3 extends over 15 amino acids. The V gene end was trimmed by 3 bases and the J gene end by 11 bases; junction bases not matched to a gene: 8. This chain's CDR3 is CASSFASGRAGKQFF. Here the CDR3 DNA reads TGTGCCAGCAGTTTCGCTAGCGGGAGGGCCGGGAAGCAGTTCTTC.

The chain is built from TRBV7-9 and TRBJ2-6, with TRBD2 as a possible D gene (6 bases). The CDR3 is 14 residues long. Per the germline V gene, CDR1 is SEHNR and CDR2 is FQNEAQ (reference sequence). CDR3 in DNA: TGTGCTTTAGCTTGGGGGGCTGGGGCCAACGTCCTGACTTTC. This translates into CALAWGAGANVLTF. Combining the CDR3 with reference TRBV7-9 and TRBJ2-6 gives the whole variable domain DTGVSQNPRHKITKRGQNVTFRCDPISEHNRLYWYRQTLGQGPEFLTYFQNEAQLEKSRLLSDRFSAERPKGSFSTLEIQRTEQGDSAMYLCALAWGAGANVLTFGAGSRLTVL.

The chain couples TRBV19 to TRBJ1-5; TRBD1 agrees at 7 bases. Germline CDR1 is LNHDA and CDR2 is SQIVND (reference sequence). The V gene end was trimmed by 5 bases and the J gene end by 9 bases; junction bases not matched to a gene: 7. The CDR3 spans 13 residues. The CDR3 bases are TGTGCCAGTAGTCAGAAAGGGGGCATGCCCCAGCATTTT. This codes for CASSQKGGMPQHF.

This clone has more than one count but fewer than ten. The chain carries TRBV6-5 and TRBJ1-2; 7 bases agree with TRBD1. The CDR3 runs 14 residues. V shed 6 bases and J 2 bases; nucleotides not matched to a gene: 6. Germline assignment: CDR1 MNHEY and CDR2 SVGAGI. CDR3 sequence (DNA): TGTGCCAGCAGAACATTGACAGGGAACTATGGCTACACCTTC. Its protein product is CASRTLTGNYGYTF.

The rearrangement uses TRBV4-2 and TRBJ2-3; TRBD2 aligns across 7 bases. Losses at the gene ends were 4 bases for V and 2 bases for J; bases not matched to a gene: 6. Germline loops: CDR1 LGHNA, CDR2 YNFKEQ. This CDR3 is built from 15 residues. In DNA form, the CDR3 reads TGTGCCAGCAGCCCGGCGAGCGGGAACACAGATACGCAGTATTTT. Amino acid sequence: CASSPASGNTDTQYF.

The V gene is TRBV3-1 (or the pseudogene TRBV3-2), the J gene TRBJ2-7; D ambiguous. V was cut by 1 base and J by 3 bases, with 7 bases left in between. CDR1 and CDR2 (germline): LGHDT, YNNKEL (reference sequence). The CDR3 is made up of 13 amino acids. The CDR3 here is CASSQGPYYEQYF. CDR3 bases: TGTGCCAGCAGCCAAGGGCCGTACTACGAGCAGTACTTC.

CDR3 bases: TGTGCCAGCAGCCAAGCGGTCTGGACAGGGAGGTTCTTC. It translates to CASSQAVWTGRFF. J is TRBJ2-1 and V is TRBV14; 8 positions agree with TRBD1. Germline-derived CDR1 and CDR2 are SGHDN and FVKESK. After removal of 1 base from V and 15 bases from J, the junction contained 8 bases not matched to a gene. The CDR3 extends over 13 amino acids.

The gene calls are TRBV29-1 and TRBJ2-2; TRBD2 might be the D (5 bases). The CDR3 runs 15 residues. Germline V lookup: CDR1 SQVTM, CDR2 ANQGSEA. Trimming took off 2 bases at V and 2 bases at J, with 12 bases between the two ends. The CDR3 protein is CSVEIGERNTGELFF. DNA of the CDR3: TGCAGCGTTGAAATTGGGGAGCGAAACACCGGGGAGCTGTTTTTT.

This clone has just one count. The V call is TRBV30, the J call TRBJ2-7; 7 nucleotides agree with TRBD2. V trimming: 3 bases; J trimming: 4 bases; junction bases outside the gene matches: 6. CDR1 and CDR2 (germline): GTSNPN, SVGIG (reference sequence). This CDR3 spans 13 amino acids. The CDR3 sequence is CAWRPSGGYEQYF. The CDR3, as DNA: TGTGCCTGGAGGCCCTCCGGGGGGTACGAGCAGTACTTC.